The rows below give T cell receptor beta chains drawn from one sample of a study of T cell responses to AZD1222 COVID-19 vaccine. TCRdb keeps only in-frame clones here, not all; method: immunoSEQ multiplex PCR. The sample yields some 200,000 clones, approximately 91% seen once. Sample: peripheral blood, taken on day 0 of AZD1222 vaccination. The source is an adult in good health. The CDR3 runs from the conserved cysteine through the conserved F or W. A D gene is named only where the DNA matches it firmly. The size field is filled for only some rows; it gives once, few, many or a size class.

TRBV2	-	few	TRBJ1-6	CASSVQDYNSPLHF	TGTGCCAGCAGTGTCCAGGACTATAATTCACCCCTCCACTTT
TRBV5-4	TRBD1	-	TRBJ2-6	CASSSGQGAGANVLTF	TGTGCCAGCAGCTCGGGACAGGGCGCTGGGGCCAACGTCCTGACTTTC
TRBV7-9	TRBD1	-	TRBJ1-2	CASSSRDRGGGYTF	TGTGCCAGCAGCTCCAGGGACAGGGGTGGTGGCTACACCTTC
TRBV7-2	-	-	TRBJ2-5	CASSLSLGETQYF	TGTGCCAGCAGCTTAAGTCTTGGCGAGACCCAGTACTTC
TRBV5-5	-	-	TRBJ1-2	CASSHNLSGYTF	TGTGCCAGCAGCCACAACCTGAGTGGCTACACCTTC
TRBV19	-	-	TRBJ2-4	CASTHAGVAKNIQYF	TGTGCCAGTACCCATGCTGGGGTAGCCAAAAACATTCAGTACTTC
TRBV11-2	TRBD1	-	TRBJ2-3	CASSIGTGGADTQYF	TGTGCCAGCAGCATCGGGACAGGGGGCGCGGATACGCAGTATTTT
TRBV24-1	-	-	TRBJ2-2	CATSDPGTTKTGELFF	TGTGCCACCAGTGACCCCGGGACAACGAAAACCGGGGAGCTGTTTTTT
TRBV7-9	-	-	TRBJ1-2	CASSLWDGYTF	TGTGCCAGCAGCTTATGGGATGGCTACACCTTC
TRBV3-1/TRBV3-2	-	-	TRBJ2-1	CASSQSPGGGEQFF	TGTGCCAGCAGCCAGTCGCCGGGGGGCGGTGAGCAGTTCTTC
TRBV7-2	-	-	TRBJ1-2	CASSYSGGNGYTF	TGTGCCAGCAGCTATAGCGGGGGAAATGGCTACACCTTC
TRBV3-1/TRBV3-2	-	-	TRBJ1-5	CASSQGLNQPQHF	TGTGCCAGCAGCCAAGGGCTGAATCAGCCCCAGCATTTT
TRBV5-4	TRBD1	-	TRBJ1-1	CASSSLQRQGGYTEAFF	TGTGCCAGCAGCTCCCTCCAAAGACAGGGTGGATACACTGAAGCTTTCTTT
TRBV7-9	-	-	TRBJ2-7	CASSLSGYEQYF	TGTGCCAGCAGCTTGTCAGGGTACGAGCAGTACTTC
TRBV3-1/TRBV3-2	-	once	TRBJ2-7	CASSQDRGRSYEQYF	TGTGCCAGCAGCCAAGATCGGGGTAGGAGCTACGAGCAGTACTTC
TRBV7-2	-	-	TRBJ1-1	CASSLVGQGAEAFF	TGTGCCAGCAGCTTAGTGGGGCAGGGTGCTGAAGCTTTCTTT
TRBV27	-	-	TRBJ1-2	CASSTPGGGYHGYTF	TGTGCCAGCAGCACCCCCGGCGGGGGCTATCATGGCTACACCTTC
TRBV28	-	-	TRBJ1-1	CASRETGNTEAFF	TGTGCCAGCAGGGAAACAGGGAACACTGAAGCTTTCTTT
TRBV6-5	-	-	TRBJ1-1	CASSNTVNTEAFF	TGTGCCAGCAGTAACACCGTGAACACTGAAGCTTTCTTT
TRBV7-9	-	once	TRBJ2-7	CASSPLGRQDSYEQYF	TGTGCCAGCAGCCCCCTAGGGAGGCAAGACTCCTACGAGCAGTACTTC
TRBV5-4	-	-	TRBJ2-3	CASRRLGIDLPDTQYF	TGTGCCAGCAGACGTCTAGGAATCGATCTTCCAGATACGCAGTATTTT
TRBV4-2	TRBD1	-	TRBJ2-5	CASSQNHRPGGQETQYF	TGTGCCAGCAGCCAAAATCATCGGCCAGGGGGTCAAGAGACCCAGTACTTC